These 25 T cell receptor beta chains share one sample of origin, sequenced in a study of PD-L1 blockade in urothelial cancer. Sequencing was performed with immunoSEQ multiplex PCR; in TCRdb, only in-frame clones are kept and a portion is missing. Here the sample spans about 38,000 clones, around 89% being singletons. The specimen comprised PBMCs, sampled around atezolizumab (anti-PD-L1) treatment. The receptor source for this set is a man aged 60-69 years with urothelial cancer.

The gene calls are TRBV2 and TRBJ1-1; no firm D call. V lost 4 bases and J 1 base, leaving 10 bases between the germline ends. Germline CDR1 reads SNHLY; CDR2 reads FYNNEI. The CDR3 runs to 14 residues. CDR3 amino acids: CASSALGGNTEAFF. CDR3 in DNA: TGTGCCAGCAGTGCATTGGGAGGGAACACTGAAGCTTTCTTT.

This chain connects TRBV7-3 to TRBJ2-3; 11 bases align to TRBD2. The CDR3 is 17 residues long. Germline V gene sequence: CDR1 SGHTA, CDR2 FQGTGA. The junction had 7 bases not matched to a gene; V was cut back by 3 bases and J by 2 bases. CDR3 loop: CASSFRASGRSTDTQYF. The CDR3 coding sequence is TGTGCCAGCAGCTTTCGCGCTAGCGGGAGGTCCACAGATACGCAGTATTTT.

J is TRBJ2-7 and V is TRBV28; D is possibly TRBD1 (6 bases). Germline values: CDR1 MDHEN, CDR2 SYDVKM. The CDR3 is 14 amino acids. Between the trimmed V and J ends, which lost 5 bases and 6 bases, there was a span of 17 bases. The CDR3 coding sequence is TGTGCCAGCAGTAGAAGACAGGAAATTCCCGAGCAGTACTTC. This codes for CASSRRQEIPEQYF.

The V call is TRBV4-3, the J call TRBJ2-5; 7 nucleotides agree with TRBD1. Trimming cost V 1 base and J 4 bases; bases outside gene matches: 3. This CDR3 is 14 amino acids long. Germline V gives CDR1 LGHNA, CDR2 YSLEER. DNA for the CDR3: TGCGCCAGCAGCCAAGGGCAGGGGGTAGAGACCCAGTACTTC. Its translation is CASSQGQGVETQYF.

The CDR3 loop is CATTPWAQNTEAFF. The CDR3 coding sequence is TGTGCCACTACCCCATGGGCGCAGAACACTGAAGCTTTCTTT. This chain links TRBV6-5 with TRBJ1-1; no clear D gene. Per germline, CDR1 MNHEY and CDR2 SVGAGI. CDR3 length equals 14 residues. Trimming stripped 10 bases from V and 1 base from J, with 16 bases between.

This chain joins TRBV7-3 and TRBJ2-3; 7 bases agree with TRBD2. CDR3 size: 16 residues. The germline CDR1 and CDR2 sequences are SGHTA and FQGTGA. With 2 bases clipped from V and 2 bases from J, the junction kept 7 bases outside the gene matches. Here the CDR3 reads CASSLLTGGYTDTQYF. For the CDR3, the DNA is TGTGCCAGCAGCTTATTAACGGGGGGTTACACAGATACGCAGTATTTT.

The chain has TRBV6-6 and TRBJ1-3; unclear D gene. Per germline, CDR1 MNHNY and CDR2 SVGAGI (reference sequence). V dropped 1 base and J dropped 4 bases, with 14 bases sitting between them. The CDR3 totals 16 residues. The CDR3 coding sequence is TGTGCCAGCAGTTACTTGGACGGCGGGTGGGGAAACACCATATATTTT. Protein sequence: CASSYLDGGWGNTIYF.

The CDR3 region is CASTPQGLAGNLREYF. CDR3 in DNA: TGTGCCAGCACCCCCCAGGGACTAGCGGGGAACCTTAGGGAGTATTTT. V gene TRBV28 combines with J gene TRBJ2-3; TRBD2 matches at 13 bases. Trimming cost V 7 bases and J 13 bases; bases outside gene matches: 17. The CDR3 is 16 amino acids. Germline assignment: CDR1 MDHEN and CDR2 SYDVKM.

The chain recombines TRBV7-9 with TRBJ2-5, with 8 bases lining up with TRBD1. The J segment lost 4 bases and the V segment lost 6 bases, leaving 4 bases of the junction unmatched. CDR1 is SEHNR, CDR2 FQNEAQ, per germline (reference sequence). The CDR3 runs to 13 residues. Written as DNA, the CDR3 is TGTGCCAGCAGAACAGGGGGTGGAGAGACCCAGTACTTC. Encoded protein: CASRTGGGETQYF.

This rearrangement joins TRBV11-2 to TRBJ2-7, with 9 bases that match TRBD2. Germline V CDR1 and CDR2: SGHAT, FQNNGV. This CDR3 contains 14 residues. Losses at the gene ends were 3 bases for V and 7 bases for J; bases not matched to a gene: 7. The CDR3 region is CASSFLAGIQEQYF. The CDR3 DNA is TGTGCCAGCAGCTTCCTAGCGGGGATACAGGAGCAGTACTTC. Filled out from reference TRBV11-2 and TRBJ2-7, the complete variable domain reads EAGVAQSPRYKIIEKRQSVAFWCNPISGHATLYWYQQILGQGPKLLIQFQNNGVVDDSQLPKDRFSAERLKGVDSTLKIQPAKLEDSAVYLCASSFLAGIQEQYFGPGTRLTVT.

The gene calls are TRBV14 and TRBJ2-4, with 7 bases identical to TRBD2. CDR1 is SGHDN, CDR2 FVKESK, per germline. With V trimmed by 5 bases and J by 3 bases, 4 bases remained unmatched. The CDR3 is 14 residues long. CDR3 amino acids: CASSWTGGKNIQYF. The CDR3 DNA sequence: TGTGCCAGCAGCTGGACGGGGGGCAAAAACATTCAGTACTTC.

A few counts support this clone. The V call is TRBV7-9, the J call TRBJ2-2, with D maybe TRBD2 (5 bases). Trimming took 5 bases from V and 6 from J, leaving 10 bases between them. The CDR3 totals 13 residues. Germline V gives CDR1 SEHNR, CDR2 FQNEAQ (reference sequence). CDR3 loop: CASSPTGSGELFF. The CDR3 DNA follows: TGTGCCAGCAGCCCCACGGGGTCCGGGGAGCTGTTTTTT.

The chain uses TRBV5-1 and TRBJ2-6, with 9 nucleotides matching TRBD2. Looked up from germline, CDR1 is SGHRS and CDR2 is YFSETQ. The CDR3 runs 16 residues. Trimming at V came to 5 bases and at J to 4 bases, leaving 7 bases not matched to a gene. The CDR3 loop is CASRGGRAPGANVLTF. DNA for the CDR3: TGCGCCAGCAGAGGCGGGAGGGCCCCGGGGGCCAACGTCCTGACTTTC.

The chain is built from TRBV4-1 and TRBJ2-6; the match to TRBD1 covers 8 bases. V shed 5 bases and J 0 bases; nucleotides not matched to a gene: 12. From germline, CDR1 is MGHRA and CDR2 YSYEKL. The CDR3 has 19 amino acids. The CDR3 protein is CASSSRPGQELSGANVLTF. As DNA, the CDR3 is TGCGCCAGCAGCAGCCGTCCGGGACAGGAACTCTCTGGGGCCAACGTCCTGACTTTC.

This chain connects TRBV5-1 to TRBJ2-7; possible D gene TRBD2, 6 bases. Trimming shortened V by 2 bases and J by 5 bases, and 20 bases separated the two germline ends. The CDR3 is 16 amino acids. Germline V lookup: CDR1 SGHRS, CDR2 YFSETQ. The CDR3 nucleotides are TGCGCCAGCAGCTTTTCGGGAGAACGGGCTGGAGACGAGCAGTACTTC. Translation gives CASSFSGERAGDEQYF.

This clone was picked up a small number of times. The genes are TRBV7-9 and TRBJ2-1, with TRBD2 as a possible D gene (5 bases). Germline CDR1 reads SEHNR; CDR2 reads FQNEAQ (reference sequence). This CDR3 contains 13 residues. Trimming took off 2 bases at V and 10 bases at J, with 12 bases between the two ends. The CDR3 DNA reads TGTGCCAGCAGCTTATCTGGCGGGCTGGAGCAGTTCTTC. Encoded protein: CASSLSGGLEQFF. The full variable domain, its missing parts supplied by reference TRBV7-9 and TRBJ2-1, is DTGVSQNPRHKITKRGQNVTFRCDPISEHNRLYWYRQTLGQGPEFLTYFQNEAQLEKSRLLSDRFSAERPKGSFSTLEIQRTEQGDSAMYLCASSLSGGLEQFFGPGTRLTVL.

The V gene is TRBV9, the J gene TRBJ2-7, with D possibly being TRBD2 (5 bases). V was trimmed by 0 bases and J by 3 bases, leaving 16 bases between them. Germline V lookup: CDR1 SGDLS, CDR2 YYNGEE. The CDR3 totals 16 residues. The CDR3, as DNA: TGTGCCAGCAGCGTAGAACTCTCGGGATCTCGCTACGAGCAGTACTTC. Its protein product is CASSVELSGSRYEQYF.

The chain links TRBV19 to TRBJ1-5; D is ambiguous. Trimming cost V 3 bases and J 6 bases, with 9 bases left between them. Germline V gives CDR1 LNHDA, CDR2 SQIVND (reference sequence). This CDR3 contains 13 residues. In nucleotides, the CDR3 is TGTGCCAGTAGTATTGCCGCGGGTCAGCCCCAGCATTTT. This gives the protein CASSIAAGQPQHF. Together with reference TRBV19 and TRBJ1-5, the CDR3 gives the full variable domain: DGGITQSPKYLFRKEGQNVTLSCEQNLNHDAMYWYRQDPGQGLRLIYYSQIVNDFQKGDIAEGYSVSREKKESFPLTVTSAQKNPTAFYLCASSIAAGQPQHFGDGTRLSIL.

The rearrangement uses TRBV18 and TRBJ2-2, with 10 bases matching TRBD2. In germline, CDR1 is KGHSH, CDR2 LQKENI. V was pared by 6 bases and J by 6 bases, with 16 bases of the junction left unmatched. The CDR3 runs 18 residues. The CDR3 nucleotides are TGTGCCAGCTCCCCTCTTGGAGCGGGGGGGCAACGGTCCGGGGAGCTGTTTTTT. Its protein product is CASSPLGAGGQRSGELFF.

The V and J genes are TRBV28 and TRBJ2-1; TRBD2 agrees at 9 bases. Germline V gives CDR1 MDHEN, CDR2 SYDVKM. This CDR3 is 18 amino acids long. V was clipped by 6 bases and J by 4 bases; unmatched bases: 16. CDR3 nucleotide sequence: TGTGCCAGCAGGCCATTGGGGGCAGCGGGGGGCCTATACAATGAGCAGTTCTTC. Its protein product is CASRPLGAAGGLYNEQFF.

This chain joins TRBV4-1 and TRBJ2-2; 9 nucleotides align to TRBD2. This CDR3 is built from 16 residues. Germline values: CDR1 MGHRA, CDR2 YSYEKL. Losses at the gene ends were 2 bases for V and 4 bases for J; bases not matched to a gene: 5. This CDR3 reads CASSQRAGGGTGELFF. The CDR3 DNA reads as TGCGCCAGCAGCCAAAGGGCGGGGGGGGGCACCGGGGAGCTGTTTTTT.

The chain couples TRBV9 to TRBJ2-1; 7 nucleotides match TRBD2. With 3 bases clipped from V and 2 bases from J, the junction kept 5 bases outside the gene matches. The germline V gene encodes CDR1 SGDLS and CDR2 YYNGEE. The CDR3 loop spans 15 amino acids. The CDR3 sequence is CASSGTSATYNEQFF. The CDR3 DNA reads as TGTGCCAGCAGCGGAACTAGCGCCACCTACAATGAGCAGTTCTTC.

The rearrangement uses TRBV5-5 and TRBJ2-5; 8 bases agree with TRBD2. CDR3 length: 15 amino acids. With 1 base clipped from V and 2 bases from J, the junction kept 4 bases outside the gene matches. Per germline, CDR1 SGHKS and CDR2 YYEKEE (reference sequence). The CDR3 reads CASSLMGLGQETQYF. The CDR3 DNA reads TGTGCCAGCAGCTTGATGGGACTAGGACAAGAGACCCAGTACTTC. Together with reference TRBV5-5 and TRBJ2-5, the CDR3 gives the full variable domain: DAGVTQSPTHLIKTRGQQVTLRCSPISGHKSVSWYQQVLGQGPQFIFQYYEKEERGRGNFPDRFSARQFPNYSSELNVNALLLGDSALYLCASSLMGLGQETQYFGPGTRLLVL.

The V gene is TRBV19, the J gene TRBJ2-7; no clear D gene. Trimming pared 2 bases from V and 5 bases from J, leaving 4 bases between. Germline V gives CDR1 LNHDA, CDR2 SQIVND (reference sequence). CDR3 length: 11 residues. The CDR3 sequence is CASSIHDEQYF. CDR3 bases: TGTGCCAGTAGTATACATGACGAGCAGTACTTC.

V gene TRBV18 combines with J gene TRBJ2-7; perhaps TRBD1 as D (6 bases). This CDR3 has 13 residues. The ends were cut back, 6 bases at V and 2 bases at J, with 11 bases in the middle. The V gene's germline CDR1 is KGHSH and CDR2 LQKENI. The CDR3 reads CASSPGTPYEQYF. CDR3 DNA sequence: TGTGCCAGCTCGCCCGGGACACCCTACGAGCAGTACTTC.